The clone carrying this TCR beta chain appeared a few times. Measured with immunoSEQ multiplex PCR; TCRdb has only the in-frame clones, and not every one. The table has just over 20,000 clones, around 25% seen once. V was shortened by 7 bases and J by 7 bases, with 23 bases between the two germline ends. The germline V gene encodes CDR1 SGHNT and CDR2 YENEEA. The length of the CDR3 is 15 residues. Treatment: randomized to nivolumab then ipilimumab (arm A) or the reverse (arm B). No patient had prior DNA-damaging chemotherapy. The data are from a study of sequential checkpoint blockade in melanoma. Sequenced material: tumor tissue (inferred from file names), taken from a patient given nivolumab and ipilimumab in sequence. The sequence came from a human donor with melanoma. V gene TRBV11-3 combines with J gene TRBJ2-7; D may be TRBD1 (7 bases). CDR3: CASNHGGQTSQEQYF. The CDR3 DNA sequence: TGTGCCAGCAACCACGGGGGACAGACCTCCCAAGAGCAGTACTTC.